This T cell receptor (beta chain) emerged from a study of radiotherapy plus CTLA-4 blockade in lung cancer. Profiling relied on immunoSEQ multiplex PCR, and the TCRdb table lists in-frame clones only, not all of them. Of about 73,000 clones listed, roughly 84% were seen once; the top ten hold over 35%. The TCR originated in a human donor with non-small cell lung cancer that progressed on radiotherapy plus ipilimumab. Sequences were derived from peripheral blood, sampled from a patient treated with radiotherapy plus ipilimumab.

CDR3 sequence (DNA): TGTGCCAGCAGTCCCACCGGGTGGGGGGGTCAGCCCCAGCATTTT. It is translated as CASSPTGWGGQPQHF. The V and J genes are TRBV27 and TRBJ1-5; maybe TRBD1 (5 bases). Germline loops: CDR1 MNHEY, CDR2 SMNVEV (reference sequence). The CDR3 is 15 residues long. V dropped 5 bases and J dropped 6 bases, with 17 bases sitting between them.